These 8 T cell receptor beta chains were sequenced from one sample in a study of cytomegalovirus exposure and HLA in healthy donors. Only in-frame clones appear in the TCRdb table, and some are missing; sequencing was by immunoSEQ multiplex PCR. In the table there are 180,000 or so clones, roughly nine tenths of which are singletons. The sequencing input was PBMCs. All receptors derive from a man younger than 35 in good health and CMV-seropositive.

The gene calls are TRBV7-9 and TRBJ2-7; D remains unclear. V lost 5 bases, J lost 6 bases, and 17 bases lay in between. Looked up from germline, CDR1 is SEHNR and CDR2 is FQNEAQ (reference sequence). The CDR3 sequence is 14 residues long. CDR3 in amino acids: CASSQTALGSEQYF. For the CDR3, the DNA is TGTGCCAGCAGCCAGACTGCCTTAGGCTCCGAGCAGTACTTC.

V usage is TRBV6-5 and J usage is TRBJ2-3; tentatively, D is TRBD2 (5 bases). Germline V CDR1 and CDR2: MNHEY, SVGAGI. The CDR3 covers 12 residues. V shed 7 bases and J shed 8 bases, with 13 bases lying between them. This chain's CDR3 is CASIKARGTQYF. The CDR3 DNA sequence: TGTGCCAGCATCAAGGCCCGGGGTACGCAGTATTTT.

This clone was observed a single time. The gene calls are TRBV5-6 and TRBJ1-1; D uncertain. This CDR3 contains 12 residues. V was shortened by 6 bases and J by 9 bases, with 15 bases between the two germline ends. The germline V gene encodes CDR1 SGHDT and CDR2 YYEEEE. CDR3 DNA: TGTGCCAGCACCAACTCCCGGTTACAAGCTTTCTTT. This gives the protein CASTNSRLQAFF.

The CDR3 region has the DNA TGTGCCAGCTCAAGCTGGACAGGGGAGGAAGCTTTCTTT. As protein: CASSSWTGEEAFF. V is TRBV18 and J is TRBJ1-1, with TRBD1 matching over 9 bases. Germline assignment: CDR1 KGHSH and CDR2 LQKENI. The CDR3 sequence is 13 residues long. V gave up 5 bases and J gave up 8 bases; unmatched junction bases: 6. Based on the CDR3 plus reference TRBV18 and TRBJ1-1, the full variable domain is NAGVMQNPRHLVRRRGQEARLRCSPMKGHSHVYWYRQLPEEGLKFMVYLQKENIIDESGMPKERFSAEFPKEGPSILRIQQVVRGDSAAYFCASSSWTGEEAFFGQGTRLTVV.

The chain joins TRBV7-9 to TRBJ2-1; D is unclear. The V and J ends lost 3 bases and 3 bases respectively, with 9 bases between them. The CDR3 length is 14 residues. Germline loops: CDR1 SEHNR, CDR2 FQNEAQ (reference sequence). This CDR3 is CASSFTINYNEQFF. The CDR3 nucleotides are TGTGCCAGCAGCTTTACTATCAACTACAATGAGCAGTTCTTC.

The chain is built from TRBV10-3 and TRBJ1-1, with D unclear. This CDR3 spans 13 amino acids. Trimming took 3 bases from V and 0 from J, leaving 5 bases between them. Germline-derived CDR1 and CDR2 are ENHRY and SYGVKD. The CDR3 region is CAISENMNTEAFF. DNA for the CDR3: TGTGCCATCAGTGAAAACATGAACACTGAAGCTTTCTTT.

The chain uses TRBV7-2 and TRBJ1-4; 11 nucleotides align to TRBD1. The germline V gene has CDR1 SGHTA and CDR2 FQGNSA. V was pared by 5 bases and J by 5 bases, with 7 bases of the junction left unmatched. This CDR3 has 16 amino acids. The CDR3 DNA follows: TGTGCCAGCAGCCCCACCCGGGACAGGGGGAATGAAAAACTGTTTTTT. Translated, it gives CASSPTRDRGNEKLFF.

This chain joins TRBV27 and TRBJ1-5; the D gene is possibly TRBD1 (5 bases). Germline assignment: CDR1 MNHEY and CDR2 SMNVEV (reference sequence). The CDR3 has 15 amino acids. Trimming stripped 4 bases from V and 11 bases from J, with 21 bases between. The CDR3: CASSSAGESVMAQHF. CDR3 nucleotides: TGTGCCAGCAGTTCCGCGGGGGAGAGTGTCATGGCCCAGCATTTT.